This T cell receptor beta chain is from a study of post-analysis software for immune sequencing data. In the study overall: In terms of disease course, relapsing-remitting, secondary progressive and progressive-relapsing multiple sclerosis were included.

This CDR3 comprises 15 residues. V lost 5 bases, J lost 4 bases, and 8 bases stayed unmatched. Libraries were made from TCR beta cDNA, and they carried unique molecular identifiers. Each CDR3 protein is one row after TCRdb ran MiXCR on the PCR reads. The table has 350,000 to 450,000 distinct CDR3 sequences, 30% to 40% seen once. Turning to this clonotype: Its specificity is unknown.

Points from the study as a whole: By F measure, strong co-clustering occurred among samples prepared in the same batch. Normalized Chao1 diversity was significantly reduced in patients versus controls. Patients carried roughly five TRBV segments more frequently than controls did, and TRBV5-6, TRBV5-1 and TRBV20-1 were among them.

The specimen sequenced was blood. The clonotype comes from a girl aged 2 to 9 with multiple sclerosis. The chain employs TRBV12-3 or TRBV12-4 and TRBJ1-1; TRBD1 matches at 9 bases. CDR3 residues: CASSATGGIGTEAFF. Here the CDR3 DNA reads TGTGCCAGCAGTGCGACAGGGGGAATCGGCACTGAAGCTTTCTTT.